This TCR beta chain originates from a study of blood T cell repertoires in COVID-19. TCRdb's table, derived via immunoSEQ multiplex PCR, lists solely in-frame clones and lacks some. The sample shows 350,000 to 450,000 clones, roughly 92% of them seen only once. Those who participated ranged in age from roughly 18 to 89 years and resided in roughly 26 US areas. CDR3 size: 10 residues. Germline V gene lookup returns CDR1 MNHEY and CDR2 SVGAGI. Trimming stripped 11 bases from V and 6 bases from J, with 8 bases between. This receptor was obtained from a woman in her 40s who had been exposed to COVID-19. The sample consisted of PBMCs or T cells enriched from blood (not recorded which). The chain uses TRBV6-5 and TRBJ1-5, with D possibly matching TRBD1 (5 bases). CDR3 in DNA: TGTGCCGCAGGGATTCAGCCCCAGCATTTT. It yields the protein CAAGIQPQHF.